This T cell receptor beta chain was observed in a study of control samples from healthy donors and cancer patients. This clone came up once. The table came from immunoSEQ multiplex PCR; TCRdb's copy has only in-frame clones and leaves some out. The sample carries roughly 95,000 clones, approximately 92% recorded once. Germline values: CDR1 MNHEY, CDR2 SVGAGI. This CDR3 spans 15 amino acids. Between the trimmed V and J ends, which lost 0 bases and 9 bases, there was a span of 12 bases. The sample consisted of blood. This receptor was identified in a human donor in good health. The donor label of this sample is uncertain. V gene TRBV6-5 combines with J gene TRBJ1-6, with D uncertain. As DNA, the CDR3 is TGTGCCAGCAGTTACTCATGGGCGGAAGGTTCACCCCTCCACTTT. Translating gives CASSYSWAEGSPLHF.